What follows are 31 T cell receptor beta chains derived from one specimen sequenced in a study of cytomegalovirus exposure and HLA in healthy donors (dated by TCRdb to the late 2010s). The library came from the immunoSEQ multiplex PCR assay. For the multiplex PCR, a mixture combining 60 forward primers for TCR Vbeta segments and 13 reverse primers for TCR Jbeta segments was used. TCRdb provides this immuneACCESS table in a form limited to in-frame rearrangements. Some clones are lacking; in checked studies, under half of them reflect an unresolved V gene, and why the rest are absent is not known. The sample data list 150,000 to 200,000 clones, and roughly four fifths of these were observed just once. The ten biggest clones cover about 1.6% of the sample. Sequenced material: PBMCs. The receptors shown here come from a man in his forties in good health and CMV-seronegative.

The chain combines TRBV29-1 with TRBJ1-1; no reliable D call. This CDR3 region has 12 residues. V lost 7 bases, J lost 0 bases, and 9 bases lay in between. In germline, CDR1 is SQVTM, CDR2 ANQGSEA. CDR3 sequence (DNA): TGCAGCGCAGGAAGTATGAACACTGAAGCTTTCTTT. It translates to CSAGSMNTEAFF.

The rearrangement joins TRBV19 to TRBJ1-2; unclear D gene. Germline V gene sequence: CDR1 LNHDA, CDR2 SQIVND (reference sequence). The CDR3 has 13 amino acids. Trimming took off 7 bases at V and 2 bases at J, with 11 bases between the two ends. The CDR3: CASNRQRNYGYTF. CDR3 nucleotide sequence: TGTGCCAGTAACCGGCAGAGGAACTATGGCTACACCTTC.

V is TRBV5-1 and J is TRBJ2-7, with D possibly being TRBD2 (5 bases). V was pared by 7 bases and J by 2 bases, with 13 bases between. In germline, CDR1 is SGHRS, CDR2 YFSETQ. CDR3 length: 13 residues. CDR3: CASVGDGAYEQYF. CDR3 sequence (DNA): TGCGCCAGCGTCGGCGACGGGGCCTACGAGCAGTACTTC.

The chain combines TRBV7-9 with TRBJ1-3; D remains unclear. The CDR3 loop spans 14 amino acids. V was clipped by 1 base and J by 0 bases, with 4 bases between them. Per germline, CDR1 SEHNR and CDR2 FQNEAQ (reference sequence). CDR3 bases: TGTGCCAGCAGCTTAGGTAGCTCTGGAAACACCATATATTTT. This gives the protein CASSLGSSGNTIYF.

The chain is built from TRBV6-6 and TRBJ2-3; tentatively, D is TRBD2 (6 bases). Trimming left V 6 bases short and J 5 bases short, with 15 bases between. The germline CDR1 and CDR2 sequences are MNHNY and SVGAGI (reference sequence). CDR3 length: 14 amino acids. The CDR3 DNA reads as TGTGCCAGCAGGCGGGAAAGGGTGGAAGATACGCAGTATTTT. Protein sequence: CASRRERVEDTQYF.

The chain combines TRBV27 with TRBJ2-3; 7 bases agree with TRBD2. The V segment lost 4 bases and the J segment 2 bases; nucleotides outside the gene matches: 9. The CDR3 is 16 amino acids. The V gene's germline CDR1 is MNHEY and CDR2 SMNVEV (reference sequence). The CDR3 nucleotides are TGTGCCAGCAGTTCGATGACTAGCCTCCCCACAGATACGCAGTATTTT. Translated, it gives CASSSMTSLPTDTQYF.

J is TRBJ2-7 and V is TRBV28; perhaps TRBD1 as D (5 bases). Germline V lookup: CDR1 MDHEN, CDR2 SYDVKM. CDR3 length: 14 residues. Trimming removed 2 bases from V and 4 bases from J, with 12 bases in between. The CDR3 DNA reads as TGTGCCAGCAGTTTAAACAGGAAAAGTTACGAGCAGTACTTC. This translates into CASSLNRKSYEQYF. Drawing the rest from reference TRBV28 and TRBJ2-7, the complete variable domain is DVKVTQSSRYLVKRTGEKVFLECVQDMDHENMFWYRQDPGLGLRLIYFSYDVKMKEKGDIPEGYSVSREKKERFSLILESASTNQTSMYLCASSLNRKSYEQYFGPGTRLTVT.

The V gene is TRBV30, the J gene TRBJ2-5, with a possible D match to TRBD1 (7 bases). Trimming stripped 2 bases from V and 5 bases from J, with 15 bases between. Germline-derived CDR1 and CDR2 are GTSNPN and SVGIG (reference sequence). The CDR3 is made up of 14 amino acids. The CDR3 protein is CAWSIRGRSETQYF. As DNA, the CDR3 is TGTGCCTGGAGTATCAGGGGGAGGAGTGAGACCCAGTACTTC.

This chain uses TRBV6-5 with TRBJ1-1, with unresolved D. The CDR3 loop spans 14 amino acids. From germline, CDR1 is MNHEY and CDR2 SVGAGI. Trimming cost V 2 bases and J 0 bases, with 7 bases left between them. CDR3 loop: CASSYRSLNTEAFF. In DNA, the CDR3 is TGTGCCAGCAGTTACCGGTCTTTGAACACTGAAGCTTTCTTT.

The CDR3 nucleotides are TGTGCCAGTGAAGAGGGGGCGTCTGGAAACACCATATATTTT. Translating gives CASEEGASGNTIYF. This chain uses TRBV18 with TRBJ1-3; 7 nucleotides match TRBD1. The V segment lost 9 bases and the J segment 1 base; nucleotides outside the gene matches: 6. The CDR3 runs 14 residues. Germline CDR1 KGHSH, CDR2 LQKENI.

The chain couples TRBV4-1 to TRBJ2-5, with D possibly matching TRBD2 (6 bases). Gene TRBJ2-7 matches the end of the DNA better, so the J call may be wrong. The V gene's germline CDR1 is MGHRA and CDR2 YSYEKL. The CDR3 has 18 amino acids. CDR3 sequence (DNA): TGCGCCAGCAGCCGGATTATGGGCGGGACCTCCCCAACCGGCGAGCAGTACTTC. Protein product: CASSRIMGGTSPTGEQYF.

This chain joins TRBV7-8 and TRBJ1-4, with D possibly matching TRBD1 (5 bases). V was clipped by 3 bases and J by 11 bases, with 16 bases between them. CDR3 length: 14 residues. Germline CDR1 is SGHVS and CDR2 is FQNEAQ. This CDR3 is CASSLYDRDWKLFF. The DNA for the CDR3 is TGTGCCAGCAGCTTGTACGACCGGGACTGGAAACTGTTTTTT. Supplemented by reference TRBV7-8 and TRBJ1-4, the full variable domain reads GAGVSQSPRYKVAKRGQDVALRCDPISGHVSLFWYQQALGQGPEFLTYFQNEAQLDKSGLPSDRFFAERPEGSVSTLKIQRTQQEDSAVYLCASSLYDRDWKLFFGSGTQLSVL.

The J gene is TRBJ2-3, the V gene TRBV7-9; maybe TRBD1 (7 bases). Trimming removed 1 base at V and 3 bases at J, with 20 bases between. The germline gives CDR1 SEHNR, CDR2 FQNEAQ (reference sequence). The CDR3 loop spans 18 amino acids. This chain's CDR3 is CASSLVPGKGAGTDTQYF. In DNA, the CDR3 is TGTGCCAGCAGCTTAGTTCCTGGGAAGGGGGCGGGAACAGATACGCAGTATTTT.

The chain recombines TRBV9 with TRBJ1-1; unclear D gene. Germline lookup yields CDR1 SGDLS and CDR2 YYNGEE. This CDR3 comprises 13 residues. Trimming took off 0 bases at V and 0 bases at J, with 3 bases between the two ends. The CDR3 region is CASSVAVNTEAFF. CDR3 nucleotides: TGTGCCAGCAGCGTAGCAGTGAACACTGAAGCTTTCTTT.

The J gene is TRBJ2-2, the V gene TRBV9, with TRBD1 identical over 10 bases. V shed 3 bases and J 5 bases; nucleotides not matched to a gene: 16. From germline, CDR1 is SGDLS and CDR2 YYNGEE. CDR3 length: 19 residues. This CDR3 reads CASSDRDRGFSLPTGELFF. The CDR3 region has the DNA TGTGCCAGCAGCGACCGGGACAGGGGTTTTTCTCTCCCAACCGGGGAGCTGTTTTTT.

J is TRBJ2-3 and V is TRBV27, with TRBD2 matching 11 bases. The V segment lost 1 base and the J segment 9 bases; nucleotides outside the gene matches: 9. The CDR3 is made up of 16 amino acids. The V gene's germline CDR1 is MNHEY and CDR2 SMNVEV (reference sequence). CDR3 coding DNA: TGTGCCAGCAGTTTATGGCTAGCGGGAGGCCCGAGCACGCAGTATTTT. Its translation is CASSLWLAGGPSTQYF.

This sequence joins TRBV7-9 and TRBJ2-2, with 7 nucleotides matching TRBD1. CDR1 is SEHNR and CDR2 is FQNEAQ in the germline V gene (reference sequence). This CDR3 has 15 amino acids. The trim removed 6 bases at V and 5 bases at J, leaving 9 bases unmatched. CDR3 sequence (DNA): TGTGCCAGCAGATATTCCGGGACAGAGACCGGGGAGCTGTTTTTT. Translating it yields CASRYSGTETGELFF.

The chain carries TRBV7-9 and TRBJ2-1, with 14 bases fitting TRBD2. V was pared by 5 bases and J by 6 bases, with 12 bases of the junction left unmatched. Germline V gene lookup returns CDR1 SEHNR and CDR2 FQNEAQ (reference sequence). This CDR3 contains 18 residues. The CDR3 region is CASSPGTSGRSWGNEQFF. In DNA, the CDR3 is TGTGCCAGCAGCCCTGGGACTAGCGGGAGAAGTTGGGGCAATGAGCAGTTCTTC.

The chain recombines TRBV6-1 with TRBJ1-1; no definite D call. Germline loops: CDR1 MNHNS, CDR2 SASEGT. CDR3 length: 13 amino acids. V lost 6 bases to trimming and J lost 4 bases, with 12 bases between them. The CDR3, as DNA: TGTGCCAGCAGCCCAATCAGAGGCACTGAAGCTTTCTTT. As protein: CASSPIRGTEAFF.

This clone appeared a few times. The chain combines TRBV7-3 with TRBJ1-1; 8 bases line up with TRBD1. Unmatched junction bases numbered 4, after V lost 5 bases and J lost 5 bases. Germline assignment: CDR1 SGHTA and CDR2 FQGTGA. This CDR3 comprises 13 residues. Here the CDR3 DNA reads TGTGCCAGCAGCACGGGACAGGCAACTGAAGCTTTCTTT. Amino acid sequence: CASSTGQATEAFF.

This chain connects TRBV7-9 to TRBJ1-1; D perhaps matches TRBD1 (5 bases). In germline, CDR1 is SEHNR, CDR2 FQNEAQ (reference sequence). Between the trimmed V and J ends, which lost 8 bases and 3 bases, there was a span of 19 bases. CDR3 length: 15 amino acids. The CDR3 DNA reads as TGTGCCAGCTCCGGGGGGGGACGTGAATACACTGAAGCTTTCTTT. This codes for CASSGGGREYTEAFF.

This sequence joins TRBV18 and TRBJ1-3; 8 bases agree with TRBD1. Germline trimming cut 3 bases from V and 8 bases from J; bases unmatched to any gene: 12. Germline assignment: CDR1 KGHSH and CDR2 LQKENI. This CDR3 region has 16 residues. The CDR3 bases are TGTGCCAGCTCACCCCGTCCCGGGACAGGCGGGCACACCATATATTTT. Its protein product is CASSPRPGTGGHTIYF.

This chain uses TRBV5-1 with TRBJ2-1; TRBD1 matches at 8 bases. From germline, CDR1 is SGHRS and CDR2 YFSETQ. The V segment lost 3 bases and the J segment 10 bases; nucleotides outside the gene matches: 12. The CDR3 contains 15 residues. CDR3 protein: CASSYDRGDTGEQFF. CDR3 nucleotides: TGCGCCAGCAGCTACGACAGGGGCGATACAGGGGAGCAGTTCTTC.

This rearrangement joins TRBV5-1 to TRBJ2-7; a possible D gene is TRBD1 (5 bases). From germline, CDR1 is SGHRS and CDR2 YFSETQ. The CDR3 extends over 12 amino acids. The V end lost 4 bases, the J end lost 5 bases, and 10 bases lay between the germline ends. The CDR3 spells CASSRSGNEQYF. CDR3 DNA: TGCGCCAGCAGCAGATCAGGGAACGAGCAGTACTTC.

The chain couples TRBV19 to TRBJ2-1; D is possibly TRBD2 (7 bases). The CDR3 spans 17 residues. From germline, CDR1 is LNHDA and CDR2 SQIVND (reference sequence). With 3 bases removed from V and 2 bases from J, the gap between germline ends came to 17 bases. The CDR3 loop is CASSMRVAGATYNEQFF. In DNA, the CDR3 is TGTGCCAGTAGTATGCGGGTTGCGGGGGCCACCTACAATGAGCAGTTCTTC.

V and J are TRBV19 and TRBJ2-7; TRBD1 matches 8 bases. Germline-derived CDR1 and CDR2 are LNHDA and SQIVND (reference sequence). This CDR3 region has 13 residues. J lost 2 bases, V lost 3 bases, and 0 bases had no gene match. The CDR3 sequence: CASSMDRAYEQYF. The CDR3 nucleotides are TGTGCCAGTAGTATGGACAGGGCCTACGAGCAGTACTTC. Full variable domain (rest looked up from reference TRBV19 and TRBJ2-7): DGGITQSPKYLFRKEGQNVTLSCEQNLNHDAMYWYRQDPGQGLRLIYYSQIVNDFQKGDIAEGYSVSREKKESFPLTVTSAQKNPTAFYLCASSMDRAYEQYFGPGTRLTVT.

The chain carries TRBV29-1 and TRBJ2-5; 7 bases map to TRBD1. This CDR3 is 13 amino acids long. Germline assignment: CDR1 SQVTM and CDR2 ANQGSEA. The junction had 3 bases not matched to a gene; V was cut back by 2 bases and J by 3 bases. The CDR3 is CSVESDREETQYF. DNA for the CDR3: TGCAGCGTTGAATCCGACAGGGAAGAGACCCAGTACTTC.

In this sample, this clone turned up a few times. The rearrangement links TRBV2 to TRBJ1-5, with TRBD1 matching over 11 bases. Trimming took 5 bases from V and 6 from J; bases not matched to a gene: 6. The length of the CDR3 is 15 residues. Germline V lookup: CDR1 SNHLY, CDR2 FYNNEI. The CDR3 sequence is CASSLGQGVVQPQHF. CDR3 nucleotides: TGTGCCAGCAGTCTGGGACAGGGGGTCGTTCAGCCCCAGCATTTT.

The V and J genes are TRBV5-1 and TRBJ2-4, with 10 bases matching TRBD1. In germline, CDR1 is SGHRS, CDR2 YFSETQ. The CDR3 runs to 13 residues. Trimming cost V 2 bases and J 8 bases; bases outside gene matches: 1. The CDR3 spells CASSLGQGDIQYF. CDR3 nucleotide sequence: TGCGCCAGCAGCTTAGGACAGGGGGACATTCAGTACTTC.

The chain combines TRBV6-5 with TRBJ1-2; D is possibly TRBD1 (6 bases). V lost 7 bases and J lost 3, with 15 bases in between. CDR1 is MNHEY, CDR2 SVGAGI, per germline. The CDR3 is 14 residues long. The CDR3 is CASIAAEGDYGYTF. DNA of the CDR3: TGTGCCAGCATCGCGGCTGAGGGGGACTATGGCTACACCTTC.

The V and J genes are TRBV7-3 and TRBJ2-1, with 7 nucleotides matching TRBD2. The CDR3 length is 18 residues. Germline assignment: CDR1 SGHTA and CDR2 FQGTGA. With 4 bases clipped from V and 7 bases from J, the junction kept 19 bases outside the gene matches. CDR3 DNA sequence: TGTGCCAGCAGCTCGTGGATGATTTCCGGGACTACTAGAAATGAGCAGTTCTTC. This translates into CASSSWMISGTTRNEQFF. The complete variable domain, with remaining parts taken from reference TRBV7-3 and TRBJ2-1, reads GAGVSQTPSNKVTEKGKYVELRCDPISGHTALYWYRQSLGQGPEFLIYFQGTGAADDSGLPNDRFFAVRPEGSVSTLKIQRTERGDSAVYLCASSSWMISGTTRNEQFFGPGTRLTVL.